The 11 T cell receptor beta chains below come from one sample, sequenced in a study of blood T cell repertoires in COVID-19. Profiled with immunoSEQ multiplex PCR; TCRdb holds only in-frame clones, not every one. The repertoire holds approximately 67,000 clones, with roughly 89% as singletons. Material for sequencing was peripheral blood. The receptor source for this set is a woman at least 80 years old with acute or convalescent COVID-19.

This sequence joins TRBV28 and TRBJ1-6; the match to TRBD1 covers 8 bases. The germline V gene has CDR1 MDHEN and CDR2 SYDVKM. The trim removed 4 bases at V and 14 bases at J, leaving 19 bases unmatched. This CDR3 is built from 17 residues. The CDR3 bases are TGTGCCAGCAGTTCCGGGGGTGCGACAGGGGCCCTATCCGCCCTCCACTTT. This encodes CASSSGGATGALSALHF.

The CDR3 DNA reads TGTGCCAGCAGGGAAAGGCACAGGGTCGCGCTTAAGAACTATGGCTACACCTTC. Translation: CASRERHRVALKNYGYTF. J is TRBJ1-2 and V is TRBV6-1, with D perhaps matching TRBD1 (6 bases). V was pared by 6 bases and J by 2 bases, with 25 bases between. The CDR3 length is 18 residues. CDR1 is MNHNS and CDR2 is SASEGT in the germline V gene.

The chain recombines TRBV6-5 with TRBJ1-5; TRBD1 agrees at 8 bases. Germline V gives CDR1 MNHEY, CDR2 SVGAGI. This CDR3 comprises 14 residues. Losses at the gene ends were 5 bases for V and 4 bases for J; bases not matched to a gene: 4. Here the CDR3 reads CASSHNRGNQPQHF. As DNA, the CDR3 is TGTGCCAGCAGTCACAACAGGGGGAATCAGCCCCAGCATTTT.

CDR3 region: CTSSQDRRTSGYNEQFF. The CDR3 DNA reads as TGCACCAGCAGCCAAGATCGGAGGACTAGCGGTTACAATGAGCAGTTCTTC. The chain employs TRBV1 and TRBJ2-1; TRBD2, the table's D call, was not compared with the DNA. TRBV1 is a pseudogene locus. This CDR3 has 17 residues.

In DNA form, the CDR3 reads TGTGCCAGCAGCCTTCTAAAGCAGTACTTC. This encodes CASSLLKQYF. The chain has TRBV7-4 and TRBJ2-7; D unclear. The V gene's germline CDR1 is SGHVT and CDR2 SQSDAQ. The CDR3 is 10 amino acids. Trimming cost V 5 bases and J 8 bases, with 7 bases left between them.

This chain uses TRBV12-3 or TRBV12-4 with TRBJ1-1; 7 bases are shared with TRBD1. The CDR3 sequence is 13 residues long. With 6 bases clipped from V and 1 base from J, the junction kept 2 bases outside the gene matches. CDR3 region: CASSTGANTEAFF. The CDR3 bases are TGTGCCAGCAGCACAGGGGCGAACACTGAAGCTTTCTTT.

This clone appeared a single time. The chain employs TRBV6-1 and TRBJ2-4; a weak D match, TRBD2 (5 bases). The CDR3 spans 14 residues. The ends were cut back, 0 bases at V and 8 bases at J, with 11 bases in the middle. Germline lookup yields CDR1 MNHNS and CDR2 SASEGT. The CDR3 DNA is TGTGCCAGCAGTGAAGCGGGCGGGTTGGACATTCAGTACTTC. It yields the protein CASSEAGGLDIQYF.

The gene calls are TRBV30 and TRBJ2-2, with 8 bases aligning to TRBD2. The CDR3 covers 15 residues. Germline trimming cut 1 base from V and 4 bases from J; bases unmatched to any gene: 5. The germline V gene has CDR1 GTSNPN and CDR2 SVGIG (reference sequence). The CDR3 sequence: CAWSGLAGRTGELFF. CDR3 DNA: TGTGCCTGGAGTGGTCTAGCGGGCCGCACCGGGGAGCTGTTTTTT.

This chain joins TRBV30 and TRBJ1-2; 7 bases are shared with TRBD1. The CDR3 runs to 16 residues. Germline values: CDR1 GTSNPN, CDR2 SVGIG (reference sequence). V dropped 2 bases and J dropped 1; count of bases not matched to a gene: 10. CDR3 residues: CAWSPPWTGLNYGYTF. CDR3 in DNA: TGTGCCTGGAGTCCTCCCTGGACAGGTCTTAACTATGGCTACACCTTC.

The chain combines TRBV10-3 with TRBJ2-3; weak D call: TRBD2 (5 bases). The V end was cut by 4 bases, the J end by 6 bases, with 14 bases between. Germline V lookup: CDR1 ENHRY, CDR2 SYGVKD. The CDR3 has 14 amino acids. The CDR3 DNA follows: TGTGCCATCAGTGGCCTAGCCCAAGGGGATACGCAGTATTTT. This sequence encodes CAISGLAQGDTQYF.

This chain links TRBV9 with TRBJ2-2, with 8 positions matching TRBD2. Germline V gene lookup returns CDR1 SGDLS and CDR2 YYNGEE. Germline trimming cut 3 bases from V and 3 bases from J; bases unmatched to any gene: 4. The CDR3 spans 15 residues. The CDR3 protein is CASSGRGAYTGELFF. In nucleotides, the CDR3 is TGTGCCAGCAGCGGGCGGGGGGCCTACACCGGGGAGCTGTTTTTT.